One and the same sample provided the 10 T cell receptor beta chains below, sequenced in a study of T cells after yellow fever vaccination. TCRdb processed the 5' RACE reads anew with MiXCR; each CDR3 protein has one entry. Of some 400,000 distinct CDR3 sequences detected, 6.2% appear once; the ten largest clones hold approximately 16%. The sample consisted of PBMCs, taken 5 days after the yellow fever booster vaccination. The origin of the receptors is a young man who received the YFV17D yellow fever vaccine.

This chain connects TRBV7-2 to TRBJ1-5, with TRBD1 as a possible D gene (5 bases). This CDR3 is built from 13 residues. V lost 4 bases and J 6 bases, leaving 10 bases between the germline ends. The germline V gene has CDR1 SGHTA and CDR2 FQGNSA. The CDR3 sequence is CASSSDRIQPQHF. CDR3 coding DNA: TGTGCCAGCAGCTCCGACAGAATTCAGCCCCAGCATTTT.

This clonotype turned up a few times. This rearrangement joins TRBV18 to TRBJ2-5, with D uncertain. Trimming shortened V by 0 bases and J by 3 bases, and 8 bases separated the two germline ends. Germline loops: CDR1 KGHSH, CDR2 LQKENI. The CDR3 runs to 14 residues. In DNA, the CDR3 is TGTGCCAGCTCACCACCCCACAGCGAAGAGACCCAGTACTTC. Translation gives CASSPPHSEETQYF. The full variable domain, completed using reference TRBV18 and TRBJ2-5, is NAGVMQNPRHLVRRRGQEARLRCSPMKGHSHVYWYRQLPEEGLKFMVYLQKENIIDESGMPKERFSAEFPKEGPSILRIQQVVRGDSAAYFCASSPPHSEETQYFGPGTRLLVL.

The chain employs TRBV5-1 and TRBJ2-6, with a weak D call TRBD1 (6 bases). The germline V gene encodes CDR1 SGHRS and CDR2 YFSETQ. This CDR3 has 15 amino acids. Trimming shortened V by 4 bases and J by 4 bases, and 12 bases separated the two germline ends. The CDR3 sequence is CASSQDRNGANVLTF. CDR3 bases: TGCGCCAGCAGCCAAGACAGGAACGGGGCCAACGTCCTGACTTTC.

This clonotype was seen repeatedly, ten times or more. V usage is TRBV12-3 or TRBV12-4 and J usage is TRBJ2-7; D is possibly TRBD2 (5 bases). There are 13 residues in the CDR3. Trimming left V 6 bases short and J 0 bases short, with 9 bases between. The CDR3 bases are TGTGCCAGCAGCGCCGGGATCTCCTACGAGCAGTACTTC. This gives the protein CASSAGISYEQYF.

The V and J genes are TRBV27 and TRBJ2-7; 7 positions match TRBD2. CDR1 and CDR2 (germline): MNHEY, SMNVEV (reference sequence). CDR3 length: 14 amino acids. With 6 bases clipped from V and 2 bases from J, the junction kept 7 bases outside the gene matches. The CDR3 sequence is CASRGRVSTYEQYF. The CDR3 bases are TGTGCCAGCAGGGGGAGGGTCTCTACCTACGAGCAGTACTTC.

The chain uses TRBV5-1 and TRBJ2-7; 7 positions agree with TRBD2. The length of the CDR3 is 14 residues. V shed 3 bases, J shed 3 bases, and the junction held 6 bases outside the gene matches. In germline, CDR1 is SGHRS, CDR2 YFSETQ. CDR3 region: CASSWGGDGYEQYF. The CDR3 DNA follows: TGCGCCAGCAGCTGGGGGGGGGACGGCTACGAGCAGTACTTC.

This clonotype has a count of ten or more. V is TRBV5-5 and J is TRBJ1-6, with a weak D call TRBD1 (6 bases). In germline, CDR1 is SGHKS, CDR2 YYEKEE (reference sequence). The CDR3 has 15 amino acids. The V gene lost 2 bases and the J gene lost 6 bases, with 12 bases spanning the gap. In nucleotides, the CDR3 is TGTGCCAGCAGCTTAGGTGGACAGCTTAATTCACCCCTCCACTTT. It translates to CASSLGGQLNSPLHF.

The CDR3 spells CSVPGNFRSNQPQHF. DNA for the CDR3: TGCAGTGTTCCCGGCAACTTTCGGAGCAATCAGCCCCAGCATTTT. J is TRBJ1-5 and V is TRBV20-1; D is undetermined. Germline lookup yields CDR1 DFQATT and CDR2 SNEGSKA (reference sequence). Trimming pared 7 bases from V and 1 base from J, leaving 17 bases between. This CDR3 comprises 15 residues.

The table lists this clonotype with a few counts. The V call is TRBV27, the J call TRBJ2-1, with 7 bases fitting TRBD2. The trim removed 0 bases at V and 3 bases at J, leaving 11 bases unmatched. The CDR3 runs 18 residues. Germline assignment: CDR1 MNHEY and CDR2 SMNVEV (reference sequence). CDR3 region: CASSLSKASGGVYNEQFF. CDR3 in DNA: TGTGCCAGCAGTTTATCGAAGGCTAGCGGAGGGGTCTACAATGAGCAGTTCTTC.

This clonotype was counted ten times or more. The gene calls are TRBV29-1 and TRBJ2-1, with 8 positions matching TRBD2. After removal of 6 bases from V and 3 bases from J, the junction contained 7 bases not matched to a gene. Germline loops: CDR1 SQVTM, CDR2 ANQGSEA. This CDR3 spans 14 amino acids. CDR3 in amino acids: CSVLSGSNYNEQFF. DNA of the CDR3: TGCAGCGTCTTAAGCGGGAGTAACTACAATGAGCAGTTCTTC.